The 25 T cell receptor beta chains below were found in one sample sequenced in a study of blood T cell repertoires in COVID-19. TCRdb keeps only in-frame clones here, not all; method: immunoSEQ multiplex PCR. The table records 100,000 or so clones, about 85% of them present only once. Material: peripheral blood. The receptors originated from a man aged 50-60 years with acute or convalescent COVID-19.

The V and J genes are TRBV12-3 or TRBV12-4 and TRBJ1-1, with D perhaps TRBD1 (6 bases). This CDR3 spans 13 amino acids. With 6 bases removed from V and 0 bases from J, the gap between germline ends came to 8 bases. As DNA, the CDR3 is TGTGCCAGCAGGGACAGTCTGAACACTGAAGCTTTCTTT. Translated: CASRDSLNTEAFF.

The rearrangement uses TRBV2 and TRBJ1-4, with a tentative D call TRBD1 (6 bases). The V gene lost 3 bases and the J gene lost 7 bases, with 18 bases spanning the gap. The V gene's germline CDR1 is SNHLY and CDR2 FYNNEI. The CDR3 contains 16 residues. CDR3 residues: CASSDISRGSIEKLFF. CDR3 DNA sequence: TGTGCCAGCAGTGACATTTCCAGGGGCTCCATTGAAAAACTGTTTTTT.

Here the CDR3 DNA reads TGTGCCAGCAACCCCAAAAAAGCGGCGCTTTACACCGGGGAGCTGTTTTTT. Protein product: CASNPKKAALYTGELFF. The chain is built from TRBV14 and TRBJ2-2; TRBD2 might be the D (5 bases). CDR3 length: 17 residues. The V gene lost 7 bases and the J gene lost 3 bases, with 21 bases spanning the gap. Looked up from germline, CDR1 is SGHDN and CDR2 is FVKESK.

This sequence joins TRBV11-3 and TRBJ1-4; D is possibly TRBD1 (6 bases). There are 16 residues in the CDR3. Germline lookup yields CDR1 SGHNT and CDR2 YENEEA. The V and J ends lost 3 bases and 6 bases respectively, with 17 bases between them. The CDR3 DNA is TGTGCCAGCAGCTTCGGTGTGATACAGGGCGATGAAAAACTGTTTTTT. As protein: CASSFGVIQGDEKLFF.

This chain uses TRBV19 with TRBJ2-7; D perhaps matches TRBD1 (6 bases). Germline V gene lookup returns CDR1 LNHDA and CDR2 SQIVND (reference sequence). The CDR3 contains 16 residues. The germline V and J ends were trimmed by 5 bases and 0 bases, with 17 bases remaining between them. The CDR3: CASSSRGGFDSYEQYF. The CDR3 DNA follows: TGTGCCAGTAGTTCCAGGGGTGGCTTCGACTCCTACGAGCAGTACTTC.

Only one count was recorded for this clone. The chain couples TRBV9 to TRBJ2-2, with 14 nucleotides matching TRBD2. The CDR3 sequence is 16 residues long. Germline V lookup: CDR1 SGDLS, CDR2 YYNGEE. Germline trimming cut 5 bases from V and 4 bases from J; bases unmatched to any gene: 4. In nucleotides, the CDR3 is TGTGCCAGCAGTGTGGGACTAGCGGGAGTCACCGGGGAGCTGTTTTTT. It encodes CASSVGLAGVTGELFF.

The genes are TRBV7-9 and TRBJ2-1; 8 bases agree with TRBD1. This CDR3 is built from 14 residues. Losses at the gene ends were 5 bases for V and 7 bases for J; bases not matched to a gene: 7. Germline V gene sequence: CDR1 SEHNR, CDR2 FQNEAQ (reference sequence). Here the CDR3 reads CASSPRTGRNEQFF. Written as DNA, the CDR3 is TGTGCCAGCAGCCCCCGGACAGGGAGAAATGAGCAGTTCTTC. The variable domain in full, with the rest retrieved from reference TRBV7-9 and TRBJ2-1, is DTGVSQNPRHKITKRGQNVTFRCDPISEHNRLYWYRQTLGQGPEFLTYFQNEAQLEKSRLLSDRFSAERPKGSFSTLEIQRTEQGDSAMYLCASSPRTGRNEQFFGPGTRLTVL.

The chain employs TRBV6-5 and TRBJ1-2, with TRBD1 identical over 10 bases. Trimming cost V 6 bases and J 4 bases; bases outside gene matches: 8. Germline CDR1 MNHEY, CDR2 SVGAGI. CDR3 length: 15 amino acids. The CDR3: CASRDRGTVGYGYTF. The CDR3 bases are TGTGCCAGCAGGGACAGGGGGACCGTAGGCTATGGCTACACCTTC.

The V and J genes are TRBV3-1 (or the pseudogene TRBV3-2) and TRBJ1-6; no firm D call. The CDR3 has 14 residues. Germline lookup yields CDR1 LGHDT and CDR2 YNNKEL (reference sequence). V lost 4 bases to trimming and J lost 11 bases, with 15 bases between them. This CDR3 is CASSRTGERAPLHF. CDR3 sequence (DNA): TGTGCCAGCAGCCGGACTGGAGAGCGCGCACCCCTCCACTTT.

The rearrangement links TRBV28 to TRBJ2-3; TRBD1 agrees at 8 bases. The CDR3 runs to 15 residues. In germline, CDR1 is MDHEN, CDR2 SYDVKM. J lost 4 bases, V lost 6 bases, and 9 bases had no gene match. CDR3 bases: TGTGCCAGCAGCCCCGGACAGGGTAGGGCAGATACGCAGTATTTT. Translating it yields CASSPGQGRADTQYF.

CDR3 residues: CASSLTSSGNTIYF. The CDR3 nucleotides read TGTGCCAGCAGTTTGACAAGCTCTGGAAACACCATATATTTT. This chain joins TRBV28 and TRBJ1-3; D remains ambiguous. The CDR3 runs to 14 residues. Germline CDR1 and CDR2: MDHEN and SYDVKM. Trimming pared 3 bases from V and 0 bases from J, leaving 6 bases between.

The V call is TRBV27, the J call TRBJ2-2; the D gene is possibly TRBD2 (5 bases). This CDR3 region has 13 residues. V was pared by 2 bases and J by 8 bases, with 9 bases between. Germline V gene lookup returns CDR1 MNHEY and CDR2 SMNVEV (reference sequence). CDR3 sequence (DNA): TGTGCCAGCAGTTTAGGGAGCCTGGGGGAGCTGTTTTTT. This sequence encodes CASSLGSLGELFF.

The V gene is TRBV6-6, the J gene TRBJ2-6, with 11 bases that match TRBD1. CDR1 MNHNY and CDR2 SVGAGI come from the germline V gene (reference sequence). J gave up 2 bases and V 5 bases, and 8 bases lay outside the gene matches. The CDR3 length is 18 residues. The CDR3 spells CASSRPRTGGAGANVLTF. The DNA of the CDR3 is TGTGCCAGCAGTCGACCCCGGACAGGGGGCGCTGGGGCCAACGTCCTGACTTTC.

The J gene is TRBJ2-1, the V gene TRBV19; TRBD2 agrees at 9 bases. Germline V gives CDR1 LNHDA, CDR2 SQIVND (reference sequence). This CDR3 spans 19 amino acids. V shed 2 bases and J 5 bases; nucleotides not matched to a gene: 16. The CDR3 bases are TGTGCCAGTAGTATAAGAAAACCCTTTAGCGGGAGAAAAGACAATGAGCAGTTCTTC. This translates into CASSIRKPFSGRKDNEQFF. Complete variable domain (other parts from reference TRBV19 and TRBJ2-1): DGGITQSPKYLFRKEGQNVTLSCEQNLNHDAMYWYRQDPGQGLRLIYYSQIVNDFQKGDIAEGYSVSREKKESFPLTVTSAQKNPTAFYLCASSIRKPFSGRKDNEQFFGPGTRLTVL.

This chain uses TRBV6-6 with TRBJ1-5; a weak D match, TRBD1 (6 bases). This CDR3 is built from 13 residues. CDR1 is MNHNY, CDR2 SVGAGI, per germline (reference sequence). Trimming pared 7 bases from V and 4 bases from J, leaving 11 bases between. CDR3 residues: CASTQGRNQPQHF. CDR3 nucleotide sequence: TGTGCCAGCACTCAGGGGAGAAATCAGCCCCAGCATTTT.

This clone was seen a few times. The V call is TRBV10-1, the J call TRBJ2-2, with D perhaps TRBD2 (5 bases). The germline CDR1 and CDR2 sequences are WNHNN and SYGVQD (reference sequence). The V end was cut by 6 bases, the J end by 1 base, with 9 bases between. CDR3 size: 14 residues. CDR3: CASSFGGNTGELFF. The DNA of the CDR3 is TGCGCCAGCAGCTTCGGAGGGAACACCGGGGAGCTGTTTTTT.

This chain joins TRBV2 and TRBJ1-2; D is perhaps TRBD1 (5 bases). The germline V and J ends were trimmed by 6 bases and 5 bases, with 16 bases remaining between them. The CDR3 sequence is 14 residues long. Germline V gene data show CDR1 as SNHLY and CDR2 as FYNNEI. The CDR3 sequence: CASRGGAGGYGYTF. The CDR3 DNA sequence: TGTGCCAGCAGGGGAGGGGCAGGAGGTTATGGCTACACCTTC. Drawing the rest from reference TRBV2 and TRBJ1-2, the complete variable domain is EPEVTQTPSHQVTQMGQEVILRCVPISNHLYFYWYRQILGQKVEFLVSFYNNEISEKSEIFDDQFSVERPDGSNFTLKIRSTKLEDSAMYFCASRGGAGGYGYTFGSGTRLTVV.

J is TRBJ1-6 and V is TRBV30; D is undetermined. Germline lookup yields CDR1 GTSNPN and CDR2 SVGIG (reference sequence). V was shortened by 0 bases and J by 4 bases, with 4 bases between the two germline ends. CDR3 size: 13 residues. In DNA, the CDR3 is TGTGCCTGGAGTGTAGAGTATAATTCACCCCTCCACTTT. Its protein is CAWSVEYNSPLHF.

CDR3 DNA sequence: TGTGCCAGTAGTATCGCCGACAGGGTAAATTCACCCCTCCACTTT. Its translation is CASSIADRVNSPLHF. The chain is built from TRBV19 and TRBJ1-6, with TRBD1 identical over 7 bases. Losses at the gene ends were 3 bases for V and 7 bases for J; bases not matched to a gene: 6. The CDR3 spans 15 residues. CDR1 and CDR2 (germline): LNHDA, SQIVND (reference sequence).

The CDR3 reads CAWGMAASTGEQYF. Written as DNA, the CDR3 is TGTGCCTGGGGGATGGCGGCGTCAACGGGCGAGCAGTACTTC. J is TRBJ2-7 and V is TRBV30; D ambiguous. CDR1 is GTSNPN and CDR2 is SVGIG in the germline V gene (reference sequence). Between the trimmed V and J ends, which lost 5 bases and 6 bases, there was a span of 20 bases. This CDR3 is 14 amino acids long.

The V and J genes are TRBV5-1 and TRBJ2-3; 9 bases fit TRBD2. From germline, CDR1 is SGHRS and CDR2 YFSETQ. The length of the CDR3 is 14 residues. The V gene end was trimmed by 7 bases and the J gene end by 0 bases; junction bases not matched to a gene: 3. The CDR3 nucleotides are TGCGCCAGCGGGAGCGGGGGGAGCACAGATACGCAGTATTTT. As protein: CASGSGGSTDTQYF.

V usage is TRBV7-8 and J usage is TRBJ2-3; no reliable D call. With 0 bases removed from V and 3 bases from J, the gap between germline ends came to 10 bases. CDR1 SGHVS and CDR2 FQNEAQ come from the germline V gene. The CDR3 is made up of 15 amino acids. The CDR3 DNA is TGTGCCAGCAGCTTAGCCGGAGCCTCGACAGATACGCAGTATTTT. It codes for CASSLAGASTDTQYF.

In its sample, this clone was seen a few times. The chain recombines TRBV6-5 with TRBJ1-2; D is perhaps TRBD1 (5 bases). CDR1 and CDR2 (germline): MNHEY, SVGAGI. This CDR3 is built from 12 residues. The V end lost 6 bases, the J end lost 4 bases, and 9 bases lay between the germline ends. The DNA of the CDR3 is TGTGCCAGCAGGGGGCAGGGCTATGGCTACACCTTC. It codes for CASRGQGYGYTF.

The V gene is TRBV11-2, the J gene TRBJ1-6; 8 nucleotides line up with TRBD1. Germline loops: CDR1 SGHAT, CDR2 FQNNGV. V was pared by 5 bases and J by 3 bases, with 6 bases of the junction left unmatched. This CDR3 region has 16 residues. This chain's CDR3 is CASSARDRGYNSPLHF. The CDR3 DNA sequence: TGTGCCAGCAGCGCACGAGACAGGGGCTATAATTCACCCCTCCACTTT.

CDR3 protein: CASSYSLAGGNNEQFF. Written as DNA, the CDR3 is TGTGCCAGCAGTTACAGCCTAGCGGGAGGGAACAATGAGCAGTTCTTC. V is TRBV6-5 and J is TRBJ2-1; 12 nucleotides align to TRBD2. J was trimmed by 5 bases and V by 2 bases; bases with no gene match: 4. In germline, CDR1 is MNHEY, CDR2 SVGAGI. CDR3 size: 16 residues.